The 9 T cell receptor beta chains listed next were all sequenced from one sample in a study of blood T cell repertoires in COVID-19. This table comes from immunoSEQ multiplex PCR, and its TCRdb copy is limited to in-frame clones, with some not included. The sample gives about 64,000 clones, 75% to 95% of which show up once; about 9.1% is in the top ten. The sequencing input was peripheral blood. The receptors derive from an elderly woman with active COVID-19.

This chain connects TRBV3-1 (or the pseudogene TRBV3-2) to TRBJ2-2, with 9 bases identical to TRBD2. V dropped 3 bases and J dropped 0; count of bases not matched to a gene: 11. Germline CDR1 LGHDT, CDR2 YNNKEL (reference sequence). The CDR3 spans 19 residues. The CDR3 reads CASSQPLGLAGTNTGELFF. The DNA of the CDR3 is TGTGCCAGCAGCCAGCCCCTGGGGCTAGCGGGGACGAACACCGGGGAGCTGTTTTTT.

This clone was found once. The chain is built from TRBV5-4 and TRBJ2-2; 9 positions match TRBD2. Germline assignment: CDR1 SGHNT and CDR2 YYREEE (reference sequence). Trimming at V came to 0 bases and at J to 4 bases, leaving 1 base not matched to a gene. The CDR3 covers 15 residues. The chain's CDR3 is CASSLGGRGTGELFF. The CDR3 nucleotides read TGTGCCAGCAGCTTGGGCGGGAGGGGCACCGGGGAGCTGTTTTTT.

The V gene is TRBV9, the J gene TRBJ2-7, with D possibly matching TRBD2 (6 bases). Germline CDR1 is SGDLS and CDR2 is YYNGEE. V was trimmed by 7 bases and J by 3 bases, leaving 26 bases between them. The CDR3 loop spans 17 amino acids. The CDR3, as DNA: TGTGCCAGCCGTCATATATTAGCGGAGAGGGGTCTCTACGAGCAGTACTTC. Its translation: CASRHILAERGLYEQYF.

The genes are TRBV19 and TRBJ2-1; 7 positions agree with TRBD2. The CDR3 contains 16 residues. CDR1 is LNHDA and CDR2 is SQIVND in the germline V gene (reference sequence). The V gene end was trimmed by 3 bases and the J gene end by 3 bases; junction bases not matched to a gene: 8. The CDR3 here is CASSIRGERGYNEQFF. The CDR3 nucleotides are TGTGCCAGTAGTATCCGGGGCGAGCGGGGCTACAATGAGCAGTTCTTC.

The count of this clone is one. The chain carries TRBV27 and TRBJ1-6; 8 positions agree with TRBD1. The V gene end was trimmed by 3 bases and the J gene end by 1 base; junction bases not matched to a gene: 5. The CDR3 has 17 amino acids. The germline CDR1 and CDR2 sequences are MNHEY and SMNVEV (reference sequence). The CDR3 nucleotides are TGTGCCAGCAGTTTCCAGGGGGCGCGGTCCTATAATTCACCCCTCCACTTT. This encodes CASSFQGARSYNSPLHF.

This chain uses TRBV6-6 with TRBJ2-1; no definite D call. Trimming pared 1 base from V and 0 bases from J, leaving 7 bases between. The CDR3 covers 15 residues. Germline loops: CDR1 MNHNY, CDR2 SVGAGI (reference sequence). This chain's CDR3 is CASSYFPYSYNEQFF. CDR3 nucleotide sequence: TGTGCCAGCAGTTACTTTCCTTACTCCTACAATGAGCAGTTCTTC.

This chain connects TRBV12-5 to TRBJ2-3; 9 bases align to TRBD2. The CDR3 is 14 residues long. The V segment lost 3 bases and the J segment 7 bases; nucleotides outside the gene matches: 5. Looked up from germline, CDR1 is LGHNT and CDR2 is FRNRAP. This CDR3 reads CASGLMTSGHTQYF. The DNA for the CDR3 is TGTGCTAGTGGTTTAATGACTAGCGGCCATACGCAGTATTTT.

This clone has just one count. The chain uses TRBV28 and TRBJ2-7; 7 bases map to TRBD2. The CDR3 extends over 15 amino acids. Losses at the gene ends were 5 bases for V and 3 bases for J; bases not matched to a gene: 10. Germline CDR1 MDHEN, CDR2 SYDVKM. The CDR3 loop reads CASSAPTTSNYEQYV. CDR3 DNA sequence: TGTGCCAGCAGTGCCCCTACGACTAGCAACTACGAGCAGTACGTC.

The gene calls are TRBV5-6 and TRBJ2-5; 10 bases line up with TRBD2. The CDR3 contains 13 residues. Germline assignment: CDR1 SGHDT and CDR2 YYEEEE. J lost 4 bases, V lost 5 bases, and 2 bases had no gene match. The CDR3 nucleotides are TGTGCCAGCAGTCGGACTAGCGGAGAGACCCAGTACTTC. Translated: CASSRTSGETQYF.